This note documents a single T cell receptor beta chain sequence. What it binds is unknown. Germline CDR1 SGHAT, CDR2 FQNNGV. V trimming: 1 base; J trimming: 6 bases; junction bases outside the gene matches: 10. The CDR3 consists of 17 residues. The sample comes from a study of beta chain features in type 1 diabetes. Points from the study as a whole: A closer apparent resemblance between naive, central memory and Treg TCRB repertoires was seen in patients than in healthy donors. The question of HLA type influencing TCRB rearrangement was one that remained unresolved here. For Type 1 diabetes patients, all four CD4+ subsets carried TCRB CDR3s that were moderately but significantly shorter.

The isolated RNA, all of it, was reverse transcribed, so expressed TCRB transcripts were what got sequenced. The read count averaged about 3.57 million across naive, central memory and regulatory T cell samples. Data came from immunoSEQ multiplex PCR; TCRdb stores just in-frame clones and leaves some out. The sample has 250,000 to 350,000 clones; approximately 15% are singletons. The chain has TRBV11-2 and TRBJ2-7; 12 bases line up with TRBD1. The sample comprised naive CD4+ T cells from blood. The receptor was derived from a young man with type 1 diabetes. CDR3 residues: CASSLGLWGQGAPEQYF. DNA for the CDR3: TGTGCCAGCAGCTTAGGTTTGTGGGGACAGGGGGCGCCCGAGCAGTACTTC.